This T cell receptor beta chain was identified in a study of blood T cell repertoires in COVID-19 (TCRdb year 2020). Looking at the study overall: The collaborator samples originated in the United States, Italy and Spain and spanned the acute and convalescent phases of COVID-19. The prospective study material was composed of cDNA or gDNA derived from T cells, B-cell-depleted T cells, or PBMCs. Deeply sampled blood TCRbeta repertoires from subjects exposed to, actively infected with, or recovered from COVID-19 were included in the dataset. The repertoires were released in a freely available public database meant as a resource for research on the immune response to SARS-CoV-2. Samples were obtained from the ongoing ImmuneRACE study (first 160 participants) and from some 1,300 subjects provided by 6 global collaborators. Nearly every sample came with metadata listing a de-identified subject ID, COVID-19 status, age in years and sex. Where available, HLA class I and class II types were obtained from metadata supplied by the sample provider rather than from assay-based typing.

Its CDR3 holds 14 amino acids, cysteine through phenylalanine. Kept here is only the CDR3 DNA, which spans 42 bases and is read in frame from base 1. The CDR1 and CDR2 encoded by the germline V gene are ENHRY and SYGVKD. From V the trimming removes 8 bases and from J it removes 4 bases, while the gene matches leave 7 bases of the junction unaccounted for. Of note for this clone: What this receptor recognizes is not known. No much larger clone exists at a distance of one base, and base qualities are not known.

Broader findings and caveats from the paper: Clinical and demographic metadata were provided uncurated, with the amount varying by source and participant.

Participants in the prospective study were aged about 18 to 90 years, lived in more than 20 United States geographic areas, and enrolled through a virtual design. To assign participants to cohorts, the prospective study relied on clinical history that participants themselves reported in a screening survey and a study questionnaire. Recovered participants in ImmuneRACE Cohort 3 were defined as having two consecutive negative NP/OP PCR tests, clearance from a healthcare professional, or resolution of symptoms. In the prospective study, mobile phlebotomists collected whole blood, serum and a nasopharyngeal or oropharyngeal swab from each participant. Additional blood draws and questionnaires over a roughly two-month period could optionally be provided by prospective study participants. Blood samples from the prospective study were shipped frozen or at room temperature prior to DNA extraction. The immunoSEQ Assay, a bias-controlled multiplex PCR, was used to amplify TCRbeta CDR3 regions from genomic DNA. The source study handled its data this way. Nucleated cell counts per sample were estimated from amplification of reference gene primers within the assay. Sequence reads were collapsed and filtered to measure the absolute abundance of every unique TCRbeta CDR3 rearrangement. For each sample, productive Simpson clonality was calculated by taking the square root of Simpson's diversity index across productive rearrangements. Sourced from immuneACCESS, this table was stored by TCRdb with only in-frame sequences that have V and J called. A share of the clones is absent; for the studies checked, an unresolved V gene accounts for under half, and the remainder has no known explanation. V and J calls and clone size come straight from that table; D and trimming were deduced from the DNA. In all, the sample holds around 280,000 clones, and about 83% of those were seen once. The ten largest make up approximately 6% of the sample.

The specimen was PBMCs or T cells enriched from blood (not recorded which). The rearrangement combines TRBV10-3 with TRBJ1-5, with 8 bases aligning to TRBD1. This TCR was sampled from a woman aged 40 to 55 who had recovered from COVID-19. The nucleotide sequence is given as TGTGCCATCCGAGAGACAGGGGAGAATCAGCCCCAGCATTTT. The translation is CAIRETGENQPQHF.